A selection of T cell receptor beta chains follows, all from one sample in a study of regulatory T cells in long-lasting Graves disease. TCRdb used MiXCR to reprocess the multiplex PCR reads, holding one entry per CDR3 protein. Of about 620,000 distinct CDR3 sequences in the sample, roughly 15% are singletons; the top ten hold around 19%. These data were also filed under a second study, of T cells in Graves' hyperthyroidism and ophthalmopathy.

The sample consisted of peripheral blood mononuclear cells (PBMCs), taken at new diagnosis, from a patient treated with antithyroid drugs. Every receptor here comes from a woman under 40 with Graves disease. The CDR3 runs from the conserved cysteine through the conserved F or W. A D gene is named only where the DNA matches it firmly. Not all rows give a size; the values are once, few, many and, for expanded clones, a class.

abundance,j_gene,d_gene,v_gene,CDR3nt,CDR3aa
.,TRBJ2-7,TRBD2,TRBV20-1,TGCAGTGCAAAGGGACTAGCGGGATCCTACGAGCAGTACTTC,CSAKGLAGSYEQYF
many,TRBJ2-7,TRBD1,TRBV2,TGTGCCAGCAGTGAAGGGGTCATCCGGGGACAGAAGGCCTACGAGCAGTACTTC,CASSEGVIRGQKAYEQYF
few,TRBJ2-3,TRBD1,TRBV5-5,TGTGCCAGCAGCGTACAGGGGGCGCCCAGCACAGATACGCAGTATTTT,CASSVQGAPSTDTQYF
many,TRBJ2-1,.,TRBV11-2,TGTGCCAGCAGCGGGGGGTACGGGGGTCTATCCTACAATGAGCAGTTCTTC,CASSGGYGGLSYNEQFF
many,TRBJ2-5,.,TRBV28,TGTGCCAGCAGTCGGACTTCCCAAGAGACCCAGTACTTC,CASSRTSQETQYF
few,TRBJ1-1,.,TRBV30,TGTGCCTGGAGCGCCGGACTACTTAACACTGAAGCTTTCTTT,CAWSAGLLNTEAFF
few,TRBJ2-7,.,TRBV15,TGTGCCACCAGCCCCTTTTCAGGGGCCCCCCCCTACGAGCAGTACTTC,CATSPFSGAPPYEQYF
.,TRBJ2-5,TRBD2,TRBV11-2,TGTGCCAGCAGCTTAGGCCTTCTAGCGGGAGAGGGGGGGGAGACCCAGTACTTC,CASSLGLLAGEGGETQYF
few,TRBJ2-3,TRBD1,TRBV5-1,TGCGCCAGCGGGGACAGAAACACAGATACGCAGTATTTT,CASGDRNTDTQYF
few,TRBJ2-1,TRBD2,TRBV9,TGTGCCAGCAGCGTAGTTTCGGGAGGGACCCCGGAGTTCTTC,CASSVVSGGTPEFF
few,TRBJ2-5,TRBD1,TRBV7-9,TGTGCCCACGACAGGGTGGGAGAGACCCAGTACTTC,CAHDRVGETQYF
.,TRBJ2-7,TRBD1,TRBV6-8,TGTGCCAGCAGGTACAGGGGGGAGGACGAGCAGTACTTC,CASRYRGEDEQYF
.,TRBJ1-5,.,TRBV30,TGTGCCTGGAGTGTGGGGGCGTTTCAGCCCCAGCATTTT,CAWSVGAFQPQHF
.,TRBJ2-3,.,TRBV6-4,TGTGCCAGCAGTGTGGACCAAGCGGGCACAGATACGCAGTATTTT,CASSVDQAGTDTQYF
.,TRBJ2-3,.,TRBV12-3/TRBV12-4,TGTGCCAGCAGTTTCGGACAGGGCGGGGGGGTCACAGATACGCAGTATTTT,CASSFGQGGGVTDTQYF
few,TRBJ2-7,.,TRBV27,TGTGCCAGCAGCAACAGGGTCACCTACGGGCAGTACTTC,CASSNRVTYGQYF
many,TRBJ2-2,.,TRBV28,TGTGCCAGCAGTTCCCCAGGGTTGGGGGCCGGGGAGCTGTTTTTT,CASSSPGLGAGELFF
.,TRBJ2-3,.,TRBV18,TGTGCCAGCTCACCACCGAATCTGGATACGCAGTATTTT,CASSPPNLDTQYF
many,TRBJ2-1,.,TRBV28,TGTGCCAGCAGTTCCGGAGGGCCGTCCTACAATGAGCAGTTCTTC,CASSSGGPSYNEQFF
.,TRBJ2-5,.,TRBV7-2,TGTGCCAGCAGCTTTCAGTCTGGGGTGCAAGAGACCCAGTACTTC,CASSFQSGVQETQYF
many,TRBJ1-5,.,TRBV3-1,TGTGCCAGCAGCCCTGGGTGGGGGGGAGTTAGCAATCAGCCCCAGCATTTT,CASSPGWGGVSNQPQHF
.,TRBJ1-4,.,TRBV7-9,TGTGCCAGCAGCCGGGGGGGTGACACCGGTGAAAAACTGTTTTTT,CASSRGGDTGEKLFF
.,TRBJ2-1,.,TRBV29-1,TGCAGCGTTGAACCCACCTTTGATGAGCAGTTCTTC,CSVEPTFDEQFF
many,TRBJ1-4,.,TRBV28,TGTGCCAGCAGCACCGTATACGAAAAACTGTTTTTT,CASSTVYEKLFF
.,TRBJ2-3,.,TRBV9,TGTGCCAGCAGCGCCTCAGGGGTGAGGGCAGATACGCAGTATTTT,CASSASGVRADTQYF
many,TRBJ2-5,TRBD2,TRBV6-1,TGTGCCAGCAGTGAAGGCCTAGGGAGGGGAGAGACCCAGTACTTC,CASSEGLGRGETQYF
many,TRBJ2-7,TRBD2,TRBV19,TGTGCCAGCAGCATCGGCGGGAGCTCCTACGAGCAGTACTTC,CASSIGGSSYEQYF
many,TRBJ2-4,.,TRBV28,TGTGCCAGCATTGGGACCGGGAGTTGGGCCAAAAACATTCAGTACTTC,CASIGTGSWAKNIQYF
.,TRBJ2-7,.,TRBV27,TGTGCCAGCGGTTACGGGGAAGCCTACGAGCAGTACTTC,CASGYGEAYEQYF
.,TRBJ1-2,.,TRBV10-3,TGTGCCATCAGTGAGTACGTCGGCTATGGCTACACCTTC,CAISEYVGYGYTF
.,TRBJ2-7,TRBD2,TRBV20-1,TGCAGTGCTAGAGGGACTAGCGGGATCTACGAGCAGTACTTC,CSARGTSGIYEQYF
few,TRBJ2-2,.,TRBV20-1,TGCAGTGCTAGAGATGGTGGGGGACCCGGGGAGCTGTTTTTT,CSARDGGGPGELFF
many,TRBJ2-1,TRBD1,TRBV24-1,TGTGCCACCAGTGACCCCGGGACAGGGGGCCACAATGAGCAGTTCTTC,CATSDPGTGGHNEQFF
many,TRBJ2-2,.,TRBV19,TGTGCCACACAAGTGGACACCGGGGAGCTGTTTTTT,CATQVDTGELFF
.,TRBJ1-4,.,TRBV14,TGTGCCAGCAGCCAAGTCTGGCAGGGTGGTGAAAAACTGTTTTTT,CASSQVWQGGEKLFF
few,TRBJ2-6,.,TRBV6-5,TGTGCCAGCAGTTACTCGGTTTTCTCTGGGGCCAACGTCCTGACTTTC,CASSYSVFSGANVLTF
.,TRBJ1-4,.,TRBV5-1,TGCGCCAGCAGCTTGCAGGGACTGATTAATGAAAAACTGTTTTTT,CASSLQGLINEKLFF
many,TRBJ1-5,.,TRBV12-3/TRBV12-4,TGTGCCAGCAGCCCCTCAGGGGAGAATCAGCCCCAGCATTTT,CASSPSGENQPQHF
many,TRBJ2-5,TRBD1,TRBV6-5,TGTGCCAGCAGTTCCTTACCTCCGGGACAGGGAGGGGTGGGCTACCAAGAGACCCAGTACTTC,CASSSLPPGQGGVGYQETQYF
many,TRBJ2-7,.,TRBV12-3/TRBV12-4,TGTGCCAGCAGTGCCAGAACCTACGAGCAGTACTTC,CASSARTYEQYF
.,TRBJ1-1,.,TRBV5-1,TGCGCCAGCAGCAGAGGGCAGGCCGCCCCTGAAGCTTTCTTT,CASSRGQAAPEAFF
.,TRBJ2-2,.,TRBV3-1,TGTGCCAGCAGCTACAGGGTGACCACCGGGGAGCTGTTTTTT,CASSYRVTTGELFF
.,TRBJ2-3,.,TRBV4-1,TGCGCCAGCAGCCAAGGTGGAGATACGCAGTATTTT,CASSQGGDTQYF
.,TRBJ1-5,.,TRBV20-1,TGCAGTGCTAGAGAATCACAGGAGAGCAATCAGCCCCAGCATTTT,CSARESQESNQPQHF
many,TRBJ2-1,.,TRBV7-9,TGTGCCAGCAGCTCGGTAGGGGGATCCTACAATGAGCAGTTCTTC,CASSSVGGSYNEQFF